These 8 T cell receptor beta chains share one sample of origin, sequenced in a study of cytomegalovirus exposure and HLA in healthy donors. Sequencing used immunoSEQ multiplex PCR; TCRdb keeps in-frame clones, though not all of them. The data contain 80,000 to 95,000 clones, 80% to 95% of them singletons. The sequenced material came from PBMCs. The origin of the receptors is a woman in her thirties in good health and CMV-seropositive.

This chain links TRBV7-8 with TRBJ2-1; possibly TRBD1 for D (6 bases). This CDR3 region has 12 residues. Germline values: CDR1 SGHVS, CDR2 FQNEAQ. V was pared by 5 bases and J by 12 bases, with 14 bases between. The CDR3 nucleotides are TGTGCCAGCAGCCAACAACCGACAGGGCAGTTCTTC. It yields the protein CASSQQPTGQFF.

The rearrangement joins TRBV15 to TRBJ1-3; 7 bases fit TRBD1. Germline V gene sequence: CDR1 LNHNV, CDR2 YYDKDF (reference sequence). V shed 3 bases and J 2 bases; nucleotides not matched to a gene: 7. The CDR3 spans 16 residues. This chain's CDR3 is CATSRKKTGTGNTIYF. As DNA, the CDR3 is TGTGCCACCAGCAGGAAGAAGACAGGGACTGGAAACACCATATATTTT.

The chain joins TRBV6-1 to TRBJ2-6, with D hard to call. With 7 bases removed from V and 0 bases from J, the gap between germline ends came to 4 bases. CDR1 is MNHNS and CDR2 is SASEGT in the germline V gene. This CDR3 has 13 residues. DNA for the CDR3: TGTGCCAGCACACACTCTGGGGCCAACGTCCTGACTTTC. Its protein is CASTHSGANVLTF.

This chain links TRBV29-1 with TRBJ2-2; D not certain. The CDR3 is 12 residues long. V dropped 6 bases and J dropped 5 bases, with 10 bases sitting between them. CDR1 and CDR2 (germline): SQVTM, ANQGSEA. CDR3 residues: CSVARETGELFF. The CDR3 nucleotides are TGCAGCGTCGCCCGAGAAACCGGGGAGCTGTTTTTT.

The chain joins TRBV28 to TRBJ1-1; 7 nucleotides agree with TRBD1. This CDR3 contains 13 residues. V was pared by 3 bases and J by 11 bases, with 9 bases of the junction left unmatched. Germline V gives CDR1 MDHEN, CDR2 SYDVKM. CDR3 in amino acids: CASSFSDRDRAFF. The DNA of the CDR3 is TGTGCCAGCAGTTTCTCAGACAGGGACCGGGCTTTCTTT.

The J gene is TRBJ1-1, the V gene TRBV4-1, with a tentative D call TRBD1 (5 bases). The CDR3 loop spans 14 amino acids. Germline V gives CDR1 MGHRA, CDR2 YSYEKL. V lost 1 base to trimming and J lost 1 base, with 7 bases between them. CDR3 region: CASSQGTPNTEAFF. The CDR3 DNA sequence: TGCGCCAGCAGCCAAGGGACACCGAACACTGAAGCTTTCTTT.

The chain couples TRBV28 to TRBJ2-2, with TRBD2 as a possible D gene (5 bases). Deletions cut 4 bases from V and 1 base from J, with 13 bases between. The CDR3 totals 16 residues. The germline V gene has CDR1 MDHEN and CDR2 SYDVKM. CDR3 residues: CASSYHGDLNTGELFF. In DNA, the CDR3 is TGTGCCAGCAGTTATCACGGGGATCTGAACACCGGGGAGCTGTTTTTT.

The chain recombines TRBV11-2 with TRBJ2-2; 7 positions match TRBD2. The length of the CDR3 is 16 residues. Germline-derived CDR1 and CDR2 are SGHAT and FQNNGV. V shed 1 base, J shed 1 base, and the junction held 3 bases outside the gene matches. This chain's CDR3 is CASSLVPSGNTGELFF. CDR3 DNA: TGTGCCAGCAGCTTAGTTCCTAGCGGGAACACCGGGGAGCTGTTTTTT. The variable domain in full, with the rest retrieved from reference TRBV11-2 and TRBJ2-2, is EAGVAQSPRYKIIEKRQSVAFWCNPISGHATLYWYQQILGQGPKLLIQFQNNGVVDDSQLPKDRFSAERLKGVDSTLKIQPAKLEDSAVYLCASSLVPSGNTGELFFGEGSRLTVL.